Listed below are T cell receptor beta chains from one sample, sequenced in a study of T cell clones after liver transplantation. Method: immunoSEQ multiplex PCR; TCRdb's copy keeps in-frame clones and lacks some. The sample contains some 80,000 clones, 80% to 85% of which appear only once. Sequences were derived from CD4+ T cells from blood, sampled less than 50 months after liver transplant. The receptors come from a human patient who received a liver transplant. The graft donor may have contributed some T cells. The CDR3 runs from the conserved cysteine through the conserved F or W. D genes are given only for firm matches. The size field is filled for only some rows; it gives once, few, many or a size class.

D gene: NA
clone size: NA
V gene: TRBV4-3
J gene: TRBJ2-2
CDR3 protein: CASSQAWSGELFF
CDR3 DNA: TGCGCCAGCAGCCAAGCTTGGTCCGGGGAGCTGTTTTTT

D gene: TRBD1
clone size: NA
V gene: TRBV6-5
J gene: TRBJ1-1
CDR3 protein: CASSRRDSLKAFF
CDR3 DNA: TGTGCCAGCAGTCGCCGGGACAGCCTTAAAGCTTTCTTT

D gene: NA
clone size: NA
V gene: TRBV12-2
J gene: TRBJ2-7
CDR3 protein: CASREKQGNPSYEQYF
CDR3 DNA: TGTGCAAGTCGGGAAAAACAGGGCAACCCCTCCTACGAGCAGTACTTC

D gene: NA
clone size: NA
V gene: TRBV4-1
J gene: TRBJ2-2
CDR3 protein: CASSQDTTTGELFF
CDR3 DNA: TGCGCCAGCAGCCAAGATACGACCACCGGGGAGCTGTTTTTT

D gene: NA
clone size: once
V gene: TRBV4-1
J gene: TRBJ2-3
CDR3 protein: CASSQVRRPNPDTQYF
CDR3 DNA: TGCGCCAGCAGCCAAGTCCGAAGACCTAATCCAGATACGCAGTATTTT

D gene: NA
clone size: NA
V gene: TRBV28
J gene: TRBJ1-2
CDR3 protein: CASGEGGANYGYTF
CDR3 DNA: TGTGCCAGCGGAGAGGGAGGAGCTAACTATGGCTACACCTTC

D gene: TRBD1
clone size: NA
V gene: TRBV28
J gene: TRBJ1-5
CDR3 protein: CASSTGDQPQHF
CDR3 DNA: TGTGCCAGCAGCACAGGGGATCAGCCCCAGCATTTT

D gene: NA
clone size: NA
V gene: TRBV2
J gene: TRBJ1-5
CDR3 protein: CASSWGLDQPQHF
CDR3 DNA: TGTGCCAGCAGTTGGGGGCTCGATCAGCCCCAGCATTTT

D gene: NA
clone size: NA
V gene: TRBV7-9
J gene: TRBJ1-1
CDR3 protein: CASSKANTGSPEAFF
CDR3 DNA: TGTGCCAGCAGCAAAGCCAATACAGGATCCCCTGAAGCTTTCTTT

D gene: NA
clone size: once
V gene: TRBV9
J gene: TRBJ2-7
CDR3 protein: CASSVEGHSYEQYF
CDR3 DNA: TGTGCCAGCAGCGTAGAGGGACACTCCTACGAGCAGTACTTC

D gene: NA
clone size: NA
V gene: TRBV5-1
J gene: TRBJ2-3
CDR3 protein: CASSLIEVNAKQYF
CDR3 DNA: TGCGCCAGCAGCTTGATAGAGGTGAATGCAAAGCAGTATTTT

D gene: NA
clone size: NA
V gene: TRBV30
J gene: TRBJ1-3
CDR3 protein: CAWRPDPHSGNTIYF
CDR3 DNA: TGTGCCTGGAGACCAGACCCCCACTCTGGAAACACCATATATTTT

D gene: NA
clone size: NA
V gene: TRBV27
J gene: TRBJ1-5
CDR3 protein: CASSPEPGGNQPQHF
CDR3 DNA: TGTGCCAGCAGCCCGGAACCTGGGGGCAATCAGCCCCAGCATTTT

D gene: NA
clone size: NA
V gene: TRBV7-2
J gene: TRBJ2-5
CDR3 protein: CASSLVTGGETQYF
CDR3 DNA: TGTGCCAGCAGCTTAGTCACTGGAGGAGAGACCCAGTACTTC

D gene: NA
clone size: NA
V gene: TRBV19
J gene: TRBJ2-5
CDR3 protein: CASIIKGGPGETQYF
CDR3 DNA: TGTGCCAGTATAATAAAGGGGGGGCCAGGAGAGACCCAGTACTTC

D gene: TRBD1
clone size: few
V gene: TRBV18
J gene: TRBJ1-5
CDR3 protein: CASSDATGSNQPQHF
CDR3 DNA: TGTGCCAGCTCAGACGCGACAGGGAGCAATCAGCCCCAGCATTTT

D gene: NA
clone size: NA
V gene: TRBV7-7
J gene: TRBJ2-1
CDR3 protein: CASSPAKGGPNEQFF
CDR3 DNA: TGTGCCAGCAGCCCCGCTAAGGGGGGCCCCAATGAGCAGTTCTTC

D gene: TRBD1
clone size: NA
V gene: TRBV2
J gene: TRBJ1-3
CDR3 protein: CATHRGRKGNTIYF
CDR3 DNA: TGTGCCACGCACAGGGGGCGAAAGGGAAACACCATATATTTT

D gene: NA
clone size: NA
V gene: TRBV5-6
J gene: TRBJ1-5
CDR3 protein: CASSTRGAGFTQPQHF
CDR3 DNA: TGTGCCAGCAGCACCCGGGGGGCGGGTTTCACTCAGCCCCAGCATTTT

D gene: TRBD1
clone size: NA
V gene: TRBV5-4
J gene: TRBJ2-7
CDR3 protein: CASSLVRTGYWDDEQYF
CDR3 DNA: TGTGCCAGCAGCTTGGTTAGGACAGGGTATTGGGACGACGAGCAGTACTTC

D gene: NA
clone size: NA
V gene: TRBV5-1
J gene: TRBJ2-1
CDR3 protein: CASSLEGLGPYNEQFF
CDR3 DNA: TGCGCCAGCAGCTTGGAGGGACTTGGCCCATACAATGAGCAGTTCTTC

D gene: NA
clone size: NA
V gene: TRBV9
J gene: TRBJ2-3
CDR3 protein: CASSVDASTDTQYF
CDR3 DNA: TGTGCCAGCAGCGTAGATGCTAGCACAGATACGCAGTATTTT

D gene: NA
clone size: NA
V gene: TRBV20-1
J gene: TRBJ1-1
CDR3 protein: CSASKNSEAFF
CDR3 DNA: TGCAGTGCTAGCAAAAACTCTGAAGCTTTCTTT

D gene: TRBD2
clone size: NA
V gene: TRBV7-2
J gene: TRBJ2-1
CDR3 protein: CASSLRLAGDNEQFF
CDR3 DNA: TGTGCCAGCAGCTTAAGACTAGCGGGGGATAATGAGCAGTTCTTC

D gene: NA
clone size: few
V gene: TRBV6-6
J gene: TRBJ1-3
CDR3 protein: CASWAFESGNTIYF
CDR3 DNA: TGTGCCAGCTGGGCCTTCGAGTCTGGAAACACCATATATTTT

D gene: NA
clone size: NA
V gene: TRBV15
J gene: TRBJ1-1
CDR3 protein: CATSRRTGTGTEAFF
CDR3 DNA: TGTGCCACCAGCAGGCGGACCGGCACGGGCACTGAAGCTTTCTTT

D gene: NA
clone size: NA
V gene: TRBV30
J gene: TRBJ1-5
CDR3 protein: CAWGSALSNQPQHF
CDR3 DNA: TGTGCCTGGGGGTCAGCACTTAGCAATCAGCCCCAGCATTTT